Following are 27 T cell receptor beta chains from one sample sequenced in a study of blood T cell repertoires in COVID-19. Profiled with immunoSEQ multiplex PCR; TCRdb holds only in-frame clones, not every one. The profile covers approximately 15,000 clones, with around 87% appearing a single time and roughly 17% taken by the ten largest. Sequencing was carried out using peripheral blood. These TCRs come from a man aged 50-60 years with active COVID-19.

J is TRBJ2-7 and V is TRBV6-6; 13 bases are a match to TRBD2. Germline V gene lookup returns CDR1 MNHNY and CDR2 SVGAGI (reference sequence). The CDR3 runs to 14 residues. V lost 6 bases to trimming and J lost 5 bases; unmatched junction nucleotides: 4. CDR3 residues: CASRGLAGVNEQYF. The CDR3 nucleotides read TGTGCCAGCAGAGGACTAGCGGGAGTCAACGAGCAGTACTTC.

The rearrangement joins TRBV3-1 (or the pseudogene TRBV3-2) to TRBJ2-7; the match to TRBD2 covers 9 bases. Trimming took 1 base from V and 7 from J; bases not matched to a gene: 11. The CDR3 runs 16 residues. The germline V gene encodes CDR1 LGHDT and CDR2 YNNKEL (reference sequence). CDR3 nucleotides: TGTGCCAGCAGCCAAGGGTGGCGCGGGAGGGCCGGAGAGCAGTACTTC. As protein: CASSQGWRGRAGEQYF.

This chain connects TRBV6-6 to TRBJ1-2; a weak D match, TRBD1 (6 bases). Trimming cost V 6 bases and J 2 bases, with 10 bases left between them. Germline V gives CDR1 MNHNY, CDR2 SVGAGI (reference sequence). The CDR3 runs to 13 residues. The CDR3 reads CASRGQGNYGYTF. DNA for the CDR3: TGTGCCAGCAGGGGCCAGGGGAACTATGGCTACACCTTC.

The chain couples TRBV7-9 to TRBJ2-5; 9 bases line up with TRBD2. Germline V gives CDR1 SEHNR, CDR2 FQNEAQ (reference sequence). The CDR3 is 15 amino acids. Trimming at V came to 2 bases and at J to 2 bases, leaving 3 bases not matched to a gene. CDR3 amino acids: CASSLLAGEQETQYF. The CDR3 bases are TGTGCCAGCAGCTTATTAGCGGGAGAGCAAGAGACCCAGTACTTC.

V is TRBV30 and J is TRBJ2-5; no clear D gene. Germline V gives CDR1 GTSNPN, CDR2 SVGIG (reference sequence). The CDR3 runs 12 residues. The V end lost 2 bases, the J end lost 4 bases, and 8 bases lay between the germline ends. CDR3 in amino acids: CAWSINSETQYF. The CDR3 nucleotides are TGTGCCTGGAGTATCAATTCAGAGACCCAGTACTTC.

V usage is TRBV7-2 and J usage is TRBJ2-1, with 12 bases identical to TRBD1. The CDR3 runs 16 residues. The germline CDR1 and CDR2 sequences are SGHTA and FQGNSA. V was pared by 5 bases and J by 4 bases, with 6 bases of the junction left unmatched. The CDR3 region is CASSPGTGGRYNEQFF. Here the CDR3 DNA reads TGTGCCAGCAGCCCTGGGACAGGGGGCCGGTACAATGAGCAGTTCTTC.

The CDR3 is CASSQVQQGVTNVLTF. For the CDR3, the DNA is TGTGCCAGCAGCCAAGTACAACAGGGGGTAACCAACGTCCTGACTTTC. The chain combines TRBV3-1 (or the pseudogene TRBV3-2) with TRBJ2-6, with TRBD1 matching 8 bases. V dropped 1 base and J dropped 8; count of bases not matched to a gene: 7. The CDR3 runs to 16 residues. The germline V gene has CDR1 LGHDT and CDR2 YNNKEL (reference sequence).

CDR3 residues: CASSRRTGMGEKLFF. The CDR3 DNA reads as TGTGCCAGCAGTCGTCGGACGGGGATGGGGGAAAAACTGTTTTTT. This chain links TRBV28 with TRBJ1-4; D remains ambiguous. The V end was cut by 5 bases, the J end by 8 bases, with 18 bases between. The V gene's germline CDR1 is MDHEN and CDR2 SYDVKM. This CDR3 contains 15 residues.

The chain links TRBV14 to TRBJ2-3; 8 positions match TRBD2. V was pared by 2 bases and J by 1 base, with 5 bases of the junction left unmatched. This CDR3 is built from 16 residues. Germline CDR1 and CDR2: SGHDN and FVKESK. The CDR3 loop is CASSQPRRGGTDTQYF. The CDR3 nucleotides are TGTGCCAGCAGCCAACCTCGGCGGGGGGGCACAGATACGCAGTATTTT. The variable domain in full, completed from reference TRBV14 and TRBJ2-3, reads EAGVTQFPSHSVIEKGQTVTLRCDPISGHDNLYWYRRVMGKEIKFLLHFVKESKQDESGMPNNRFLAERTGGTYSTLKVQPAELEDSGVYFCASSQPRRGGTDTQYFGPGTRLTVL.

This clone has only one observation. The chain uses TRBV2 and TRBJ2-7, with TRBD1 identical over 7 bases. The CDR3 is made up of 12 amino acids. Unmatched junction bases numbered 4, after V lost 4 bases and J lost 7 bases. CDR1 is SNHLY and CDR2 is FYNNEI in the germline V gene. Here the CDR3 reads CASSVAGGEQYF. DNA for the CDR3: TGTGCCAGCAGTGTTGCAGGGGGAGAGCAGTACTTC.

The genes are TRBV6-2 or TRBV6-3 and TRBJ1-1; TRBD1 might be the D (6 bases). V lost 0 bases and J 4 bases, leaving 12 bases between the germline ends. Germline CDR1 reads MNHEY; CDR2 reads SVGEGT. This CDR3 has 15 amino acids. CDR3 protein: CASSYSGGGLTEAFF. CDR3 DNA sequence: TGTGCCAGCAGTTACTCGGGCGGGGGCCTCACTGAAGCTTTCTTT.

This chain connects TRBV5-6 to TRBJ2-3; unclear D gene. Per the germline V gene, CDR1 is SGHDT and CDR2 is YYEEEE. The CDR3 length is 12 residues. Trimming stripped 4 bases from V and 7 bases from J, with 10 bases between. CDR3 coding DNA: TGTGCCAGCAGCAACCCGAGGAATACGCAGTATTTT. Its translation is CASSNPRNTQYF.

The chain recombines TRBV7-2 with TRBJ2-2; unclear D gene. The CDR3 has 16 amino acids. Germline CDR1 SGHTA, CDR2 FQGNSA. Trimming removed 3 bases from V and 1 base from J, with 12 bases in between. The CDR3 nucleotides are TGTGCCAGCAGCTTTGAGGCGGTTCGGAACACCGGGGAGCTGTTTTTT. It yields the protein CASSFEAVRNTGELFF.

The rearrangement uses TRBV29-1 and TRBJ1-2, with a possible D match to TRBD1 (6 bases). The ends were cut back, 6 bases at V and 0 bases at J, with 11 bases in the middle. There are 13 residues in the CDR3. Germline assignment: CDR1 SQVTM and CDR2 ANQGSEA. CDR3 in amino acids: CSVNREANYGYTF. Written as DNA, the CDR3 is TGCAGCGTGAACAGGGAAGCTAACTATGGCTACACCTTC.

The chain recombines TRBV4-3 with TRBJ2-1; 7 nucleotides align to TRBD1. J gave up 2 bases and V 3 bases, and 4 bases lay outside the gene matches. CDR3 size: 15 residues. Germline V gives CDR1 LGHNA, CDR2 YSLEER. The CDR3 bases are TGCGCCAGCAGCCACGAGGGACAGACCTACAATGAGCAGTTCTTC. This encodes CASSHEGQTYNEQFF.

This chain connects TRBV7-8 to TRBJ2-1, with a weak D call TRBD1 (5 bases). Trimming took off 5 bases at V and 0 bases at J, with 14 bases between the two ends. The CDR3 covers 16 residues. Looked up from germline, CDR1 is SGHVS and CDR2 is FQNEAQ. The CDR3 DNA sequence: TGTGCCAGCAGCATCCTACAGGTAAGCTCCTACAATGAGCAGTTCTTC. Its protein product is CASSILQVSSYNEQFF.

The V gene is TRBV4-1, the J gene TRBJ1-4; the match to TRBD1 covers 8 bases. With V trimmed by 2 bases and J by 7 bases, 3 bases remained unmatched. CDR3 size: 14 residues. Germline values: CDR1 MGHRA, CDR2 YSYEKL. The CDR3 region is CASSQWTGSEKLFF. In DNA, the CDR3 is TGCGCCAGCAGCCAATGGACAGGGTCTGAAAAACTGTTTTTT.

V gene TRBV4-1 combines with J gene TRBJ1-2; D gene ambiguous. V lost 0 bases and J 5 bases, leaving 16 bases between the germline ends. This CDR3 has 16 amino acids. From germline, CDR1 is MGHRA and CDR2 YSYEKL. This CDR3 is CASSQDVTYRKYGYTF. The CDR3 nucleotides are TGCGCCAGCAGCCAAGATGTGACTTACCGCAAATATGGCTACACCTTC.

V and J are TRBV5-1 and TRBJ1-1; D is perhaps TRBD1 (6 bases). Looked up from germline, CDR1 is SGHRS and CDR2 is YFSETQ. The CDR3 covers 14 residues. The V and J ends lost 5 bases and 2 bases respectively, with 13 bases between them. CDR3 region: CASSNDRPNTEAFF. The CDR3 nucleotides are TGCGCCAGCAGTAACGACAGGCCAAACACTGAAGCTTTCTTT.

The chain employs TRBV10-3 and TRBJ2-6; TRBD1 matches at 9 bases. CDR3 length: 15 residues. After removal of 10 bases from V and 0 bases from J, the junction contained 4 bases not matched to a gene. From germline, CDR1 is ENHRY and CDR2 SYGVKD. The CDR3 is CATGTGSSGANVLTF. The CDR3 DNA reads as TGTGCCACGGGGACAGGGAGCTCTGGGGCCAACGTCCTGACTTTC.

This clone is large. The chain links TRBV27 to TRBJ2-7; 7 bases fit TRBD2. Germline lookup yields CDR1 MNHEY and CDR2 SMNVEV (reference sequence). The CDR3 spans 13 residues. V lost 6 bases, J lost 3 bases, and 5 bases stayed unmatched. CDR3 sequence (DNA): TGTGCCAGCAGCCCGACTAGCAGCTACGAGCAGTACTTC. Its protein is CASSPTSSYEQYF.

This chain joins TRBV7-2 and TRBJ2-1; D not certain. The CDR3 length is 13 residues. Germline values: CDR1 SGHTA, CDR2 FQGNSA. Trimming removed 6 bases at V and 5 bases at J, with 11 bases between. The CDR3 protein is CASSRFQDNEQFF. The CDR3 DNA is TGTGCCAGCAGTCGATTTCAGGACAATGAGCAGTTCTTC.

V and J are TRBV19 and TRBJ1-1, with 8 nucleotides matching TRBD1. The CDR3 length is 14 residues. With V trimmed by 7 bases and J by 7 bases, 11 bases remained unmatched. Per germline, CDR1 LNHDA and CDR2 SQIVND (reference sequence). CDR3 nucleotide sequence: TGTGCCAGTAAGGCGCGGGGACAGGAGGGTGAAGCTTTCTTT. It encodes CASKARGQEGEAFF.

CDR3: CASSTGTAGFYGYTF. CDR3 sequence (DNA): TGCGCCAGCTCGACAGGAACGGCCGGCTTCTATGGCTACACCTTC. J is TRBJ1-2 and V is TRBV5-1, with D perhaps matching TRBD1 (6 bases). CDR3 size: 15 residues. Looked up from germline, CDR1 is SGHRS and CDR2 is YFSETQ. V was trimmed by 7 bases and J by 4 bases, leaving 20 bases between them.

V gene TRBV9 combines with J gene TRBJ2-1, with a possible D match to TRBD1 (6 bases). CDR3 length: 17 residues. CDR1 is SGDLS and CDR2 is YYNGEE in the germline V gene. Trimming took off 3 bases at V and 0 bases at J, with 16 bases between the two ends. The CDR3 DNA follows: TGTGCCAGCAGCGCCAGCGGTGGGACATTCTCCTACAATGAGCAGTTCTTC. Its translation: CASSASGGTFSYNEQFF. The variable domain in full, with the rest retrieved from reference TRBV9 and TRBJ2-1, is DSGVTQTPKHLITATGQRVTLRCSPRSGDLSVYWYQQSLDQGLQFLIQYYNGEERAKGNILERFSAQQFPDLHSELNLSSLELGDSALYFCASSASGGTFSYNEQFFGPGTRLTVL.

The gene calls are TRBV7-2 and TRBJ2-7; D is unclear. The germline CDR1 and CDR2 sequences are SGHTA and FQGNSA. The germline V and J ends were trimmed by 1 base and 0 bases, with 7 bases remaining between them. The CDR3 spans 14 residues. CDR3 amino acids: CASSLGSVSYEQYF. The CDR3 DNA is TGTGCCAGCAGCTTAGGCTCGGTCTCCTACGAGCAGTACTTC.

The J gene is TRBJ2-1, the V gene TRBV4-1; no definite D call. The ends were cut back, 4 bases at V and 4 bases at J, with 11 bases in the middle. This CDR3 comprises 14 residues. Per germline, CDR1 MGHRA and CDR2 YSYEKL. The CDR3 sequence: CASSPNEFYNEQFF. CDR3 bases: TGCGCCAGCAGCCCCAATGAGTTTTACAATGAGCAGTTCTTC.